Sequencing of this TCR beta chain was carried out in a study of blood T cell repertoires in COVID-19. On the study more broadly: Sites across the United States, Italy and Spain contributed samples from acute and convalescent COVID-19. The analysed material was cDNA or gDNA that came from T cells, B-cell-depleted T cells, or PBMCs.

CDR1 is MNHEY, CDR2 SMNVEV, per germline (reference sequence). The CDR3 covers 13 residues. Trimming stripped 6 bases from V and 0 bases from J, with 6 bases between. Using immunoSEQ multiplex PCR, the repertoire was profiled, and TCRdb retains in-frame clones only, with some absent. The sample has approximately 170,000 clones; 88% are singletons. Input material: peripheral blood. The origin of this receptor is a man aged 55 to 70 with acute or convalescent COVID-19. The chain joins TRBV27 to TRBJ1-3, with unresolved D. The CDR3 protein is CASRRASGNTIYF. In DNA form, the CDR3 reads TGTGCCAGCAGGAGGGCCTCTGGAAACACCATATATTTT.